This T cell receptor (beta chain) was found in a study of blood T cells in healthy people across ages. The V and J ends lost 4 bases and 6 bases respectively, with 7 bases between them. Germline CDR1 reads ENHRY; CDR2 reads SYGVKD. The CDR3 contains 11 residues. Extractions gave at least 5.5 micrograms of total RNA per sample. Primed by a sample-barcoded 5' primer and a J-beta primer mix, a second PCR proceeded for roughly 6 to 12 cycles. Unique molecular identifiers of 12 random nucleotides labeled each cDNA. Each CDR3 protein gets one entry after TCRdb re-called the 5' RACE reads with MiXCR. The data hold approximately 1.5 million distinct CDR3 sequences, with almost 35% observed a single time. Study-wide results and caveats: Roughly linear declines in TCR beta diversity per million T cells occurred with age. Compared with aged donors, long-lived donors showed fewer expanded clones, suggesting selection.

Notes on this clonotype: Its specificity is unknown.

This receptor was taken from a woman aged 25 to 39 in good health. V and J are TRBV10-3 and TRBJ2-7; D is ambiguous. Sample: blood. In DNA form, the CDR3 reads TGTGCCATCAGTGGGGGAACCGAGCAGTACTTC. This codes for CAISGGTEQYF.